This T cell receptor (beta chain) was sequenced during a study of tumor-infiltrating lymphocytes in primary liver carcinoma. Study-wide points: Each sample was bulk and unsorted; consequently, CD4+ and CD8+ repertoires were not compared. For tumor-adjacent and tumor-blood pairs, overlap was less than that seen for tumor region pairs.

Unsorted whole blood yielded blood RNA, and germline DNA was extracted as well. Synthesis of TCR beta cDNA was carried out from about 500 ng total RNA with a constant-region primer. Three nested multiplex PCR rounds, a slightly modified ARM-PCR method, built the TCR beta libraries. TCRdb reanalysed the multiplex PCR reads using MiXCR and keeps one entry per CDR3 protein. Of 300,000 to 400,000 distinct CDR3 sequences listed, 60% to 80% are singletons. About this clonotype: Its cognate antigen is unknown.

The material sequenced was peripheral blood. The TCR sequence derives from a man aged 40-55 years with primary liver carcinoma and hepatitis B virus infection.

CDR3 loop: CASRRSAEETQYF. The DNA of the CDR3 is TGCGCCAGCAGACGGTCAGCCGAAGAGACCCAGTACTTC. The V gene is TRBV5-1, the J gene TRBJ2-5; D gene uncertain. There are 13 residues in the CDR3. Germline assignment: CDR1 SGHRS and CDR2 YFSETQ. V lost 5 bases to trimming and J lost 3 bases, with 11 bases between them.